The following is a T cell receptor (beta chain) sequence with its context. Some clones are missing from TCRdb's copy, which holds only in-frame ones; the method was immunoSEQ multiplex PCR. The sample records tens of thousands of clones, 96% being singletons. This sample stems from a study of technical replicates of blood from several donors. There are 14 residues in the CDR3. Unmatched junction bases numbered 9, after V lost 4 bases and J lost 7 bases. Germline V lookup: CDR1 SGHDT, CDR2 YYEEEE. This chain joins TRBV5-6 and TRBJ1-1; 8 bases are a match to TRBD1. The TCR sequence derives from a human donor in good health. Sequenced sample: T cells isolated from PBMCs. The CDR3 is CASSPGGRGREAFF. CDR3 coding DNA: TGTGCCAGCAGCCCGGGAGGCAGGGGGCGTGAAGCTTTCTTT.